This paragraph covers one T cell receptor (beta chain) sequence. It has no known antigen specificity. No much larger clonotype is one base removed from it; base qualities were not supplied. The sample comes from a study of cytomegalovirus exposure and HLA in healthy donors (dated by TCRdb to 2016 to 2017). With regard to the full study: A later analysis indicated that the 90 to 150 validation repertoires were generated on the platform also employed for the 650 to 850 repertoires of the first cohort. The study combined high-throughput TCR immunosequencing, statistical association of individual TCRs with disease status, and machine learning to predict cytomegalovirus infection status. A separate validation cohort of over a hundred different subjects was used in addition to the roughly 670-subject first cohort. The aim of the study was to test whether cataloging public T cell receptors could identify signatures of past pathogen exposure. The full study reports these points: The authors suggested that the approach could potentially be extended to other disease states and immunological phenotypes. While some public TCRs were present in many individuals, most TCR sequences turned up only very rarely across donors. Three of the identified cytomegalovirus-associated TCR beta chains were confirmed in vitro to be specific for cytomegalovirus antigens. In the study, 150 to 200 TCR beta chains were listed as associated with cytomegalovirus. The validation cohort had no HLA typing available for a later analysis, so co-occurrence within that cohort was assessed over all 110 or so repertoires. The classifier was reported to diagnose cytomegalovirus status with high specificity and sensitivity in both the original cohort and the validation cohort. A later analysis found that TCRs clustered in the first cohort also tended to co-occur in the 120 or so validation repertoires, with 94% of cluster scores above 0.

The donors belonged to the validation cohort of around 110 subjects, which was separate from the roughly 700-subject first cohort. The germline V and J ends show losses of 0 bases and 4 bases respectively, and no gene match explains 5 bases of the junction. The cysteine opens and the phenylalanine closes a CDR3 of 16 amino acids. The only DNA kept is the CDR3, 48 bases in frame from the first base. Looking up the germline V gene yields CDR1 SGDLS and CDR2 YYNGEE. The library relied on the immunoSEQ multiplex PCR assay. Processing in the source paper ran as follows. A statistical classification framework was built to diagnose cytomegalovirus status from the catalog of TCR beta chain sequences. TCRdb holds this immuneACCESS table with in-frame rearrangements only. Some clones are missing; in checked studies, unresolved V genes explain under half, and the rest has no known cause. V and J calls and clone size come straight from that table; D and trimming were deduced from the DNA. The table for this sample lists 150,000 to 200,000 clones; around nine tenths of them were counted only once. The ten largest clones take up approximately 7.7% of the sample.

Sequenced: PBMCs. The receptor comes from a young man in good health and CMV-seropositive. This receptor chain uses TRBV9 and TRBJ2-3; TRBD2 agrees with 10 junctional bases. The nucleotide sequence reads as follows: TGTGCCAGCAGCGTAGGTCTAGCGGGAGTGGCAGATACGCAGTATTTT. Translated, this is CASSVGLAGVADTQYF.